This T cell receptor (beta chain) appears in the sequencing data of a study of T cell repertoires in cytomegalovirus infection. TCRdb ran MiXCR on the reads and lists one entry per CDR3 protein. The repertoire holds about 890,000 distinct CDR3 sequences, with roughly 30% as singletons. In this sample, this clonotype turned up a few times. As yet, its antigen is unknown. CDR1 is LGHNT, CDR2 FRNRAP, per germline. Losses at the gene ends were 6 bases for V and 6 bases for J; bases not matched to a gene: 10. This CDR3 comprises 14 residues. V is TRBV12-5 and J is TRBJ1-2; 7 nucleotides agree with TRBD1. The source is a human donor in good health (CMV status not recorded). Some clones in this sample may be carry-over from other donors' samples. Specimen: cultured CD8+ T cells from PBMCs, collected from culture after CMV antigen stimulation. CDR3 sequence reads: CASGQGGRVDGYTF. The CDR3 nucleotides read TGTGCTAGTGGCCAGGGGGGCAGGGTAGATGGCTACACCTTC. The complete variable domain, with remaining parts taken from reference TRBV12-5 and TRBJ1-2, reads DARVTQTPRHKVTEMGQEVTMRCQPILGHNTVFWYRQTMMQGLELLAYFRNRAPLDDSGMPKDRFSAEMPDATLATLKIQPSEPRDSAVYFCASGQGGRVDGYTFGSGTRLTVV.